The clone carrying this TCR beta chain was seen a few times. Its antigen remains unknown. The sample belongs to a study of CD8 T cells in ankylosing spondylitis. Study-wide results and limits: Disease-linked clones reportedly showed significant enrichment in matched ankylosing spondylitis synovial fluid.

Quantitative 5'-RACE with molecular barcodes was used to make the TCR beta libraries. Each CDR3 protein gets one entry after TCRdb re-called the 5' RACE reads with MiXCR. Of approximately 190,000 distinct CDR3 sequences listed, 10% to 15% are singletons. This CDR3 region has 18 residues. V lost 4 bases to trimming and J lost 0 bases, with 20 bases between them. In germline, CDR1 is MNHEY, CDR2 SMNVEV (reference sequence). The receptor's source is a female donor with ankylosing spondylitis or in good health (not recorded which). V usage is TRBV27 and J usage is TRBJ2-3; D is unclear. What was sequenced was blood, either unsorted or a sorted T cell fraction (not recorded which). The CDR3 bases are TGTGCCAGCAGTTCCGAGTCCCCGCTAGACCCTAGCACAGATACGCAGTATTTT. The encoded protein is CASSSESPLDPSTDTQYF.